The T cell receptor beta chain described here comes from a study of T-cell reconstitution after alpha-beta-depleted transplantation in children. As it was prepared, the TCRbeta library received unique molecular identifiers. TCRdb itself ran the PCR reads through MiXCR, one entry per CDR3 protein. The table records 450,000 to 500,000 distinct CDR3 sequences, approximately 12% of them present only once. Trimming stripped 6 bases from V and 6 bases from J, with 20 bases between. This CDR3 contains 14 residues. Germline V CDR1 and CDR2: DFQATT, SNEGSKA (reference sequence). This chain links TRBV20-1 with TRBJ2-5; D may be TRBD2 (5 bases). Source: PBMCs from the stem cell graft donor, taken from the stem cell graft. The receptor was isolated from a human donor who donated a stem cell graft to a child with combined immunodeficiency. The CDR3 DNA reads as TGCAGTGCAGAGGACTGGTTTGGGAGTCAGACCCAGTACTTC. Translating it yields CSAEDWFGSQTQYF.